The 30 T cell receptor beta chains below all came from one sample that was sequenced in a study of control samples from healthy donors and cancer patients. Measured with immunoSEQ multiplex PCR; TCRdb has only the in-frame clones, and not every one. The repertoire includes 160,000 or so clones, over 90% of them detected once, and about 2.4% sits in the top ten. Specimen: blood. These receptors came from a man aged 50 to 60 in good health.

The chain combines TRBV28 with TRBJ1-1, with D hard to call. CDR3 length equals 12 residues. CDR1 and CDR2 (germline): MDHEN, SYDVKM. Trimming pared 2 bases from V and 7 bases from J, leaving 8 bases between. This CDR3 reads CASSLGPYEAFF. CDR3 DNA sequence: TGTGCCAGCAGTTTAGGACCCTATGAAGCTTTCTTT.

This chain links TRBV19 with TRBJ2-1, with 11 bases aligning to TRBD2. J was trimmed by 3 bases and V by 4 bases; bases with no gene match: 2. CDR1 is LNHDA and CDR2 is SQIVND in the germline V gene (reference sequence). CDR3 size: 15 residues. The CDR3, as DNA: TGTGCCAGTAGTACAGGACTAGCGGGCTACAATGAGCAGTTCTTC. Its protein product is CASSTGLAGYNEQFF.

This clone was seen a handful of times. V usage is TRBV28 and J usage is TRBJ2-1; maybe TRBD2 (6 bases). CDR1 and CDR2 from the germline V gene are MDHEN and SYDVKM. V was cut by 5 bases and J by 6 bases, with 17 bases left in between. The CDR3 length is 15 residues. CDR3 DNA: TGTGCCAGCAGTCCTTCAGGGTATAGCGGCAATGAGCAGTTCTTC. It encodes CASSPSGYSGNEQFF. Together with reference TRBV28 and TRBJ2-1, the CDR3 gives the full variable domain: DVKVTQSSRYLVKRTGEKVFLECVQDMDHENMFWYRQDPGLGLRLIYFSYDVKMKEKGDIPEGYSVSREKKERFSLILESASTNQTSMYLCASSPSGYSGNEQFFGPGTRLTVL.

V is TRBV5-8 and J is TRBJ1-5; possibly TRBD1 for D (6 bases). V lost 2 bases and J 3 bases, leaving 12 bases between the germline ends. This CDR3 has 15 amino acids. Germline V gene data show CDR1 as SGHTS and CDR2 as YDEGEE. In nucleotides, the CDR3 is TGTGCCAGCAGCTTAGAAGGGACACCCAATCAGCCCCAGCATTTT. Its translation is CASSLEGTPNQPQHF.

CDR3 in amino acids: CASSISGYSTDTQYF. The CDR3 bases are TGTGCCAGTAGTATATCGGGTTATAGCACAGATACGCAGTATTTT. The chain has TRBV19 and TRBJ2-3; no clear D gene. The V gene lost 2 bases and the J gene lost 0 bases, with 9 bases spanning the gap. In germline, CDR1 is LNHDA, CDR2 SQIVND (reference sequence). The CDR3 loop spans 15 amino acids.

The chain joins TRBV7-8 to TRBJ2-3, with TRBD2 matching 8 bases. Germline CDR1 reads SGHVS; CDR2 reads FQNEAQ. The CDR3 loop spans 16 amino acids. V lost 5 bases, J lost 6 bases, and 13 bases stayed unmatched. Written as DNA, the CDR3 is TGTGCCAGCAGCAGCGGGGGAGGAGGCCGAGCGGATACGCAGTATTTT. Translated, it gives CASSSGGGGRADTQYF.

This clone was seen only once. The rearrangement links TRBV11-3 to TRBJ2-3, with 11 bases lining up with TRBD2. Germline CDR1 is SGHNT and CDR2 is YENEEA. V was clipped by 3 bases and J by 1 base; unmatched bases: 9. The CDR3 spans 18 residues. CDR3 residues: CASSFFGLAGEGTDTQYF. CDR3 coding DNA: TGTGCCAGCAGCTTTTTCGGACTAGCGGGCGAAGGCACAGATACGCAGTATTTT.

The chain is built from TRBV7-3 and TRBJ1-2; D is unclear. The CDR3 contains 13 residues. Germline loops: CDR1 SGHTA, CDR2 FQGTGA. V gave up 4 bases and J gave up 0 bases, with 6 bases separating them. CDR3 amino acids: CASSSQPNYGYTF. CDR3 nucleotides: TGTGCCAGCAGCTCGCAACCTAACTATGGCTACACCTTC.

This chain uses TRBV21-1 with TRBJ2-3. TRBV21-1 is reported as a pseudogene. CDR3 length equals 17 residues. The CDR3 reads CASSRDFRPKCTDTQYF. The CDR3 nucleotides read TGTGCCAGCAGCAGGGATTTTAGACCCAAATGCACAGATACGCAGTATTTT.

This chain joins TRBV6-5 and TRBJ1-2; 9 nucleotides agree with TRBD1. V was clipped by 1 base and J by 1 base; unmatched bases: 1. Germline assignment: CDR1 MNHEY and CDR2 SVGAGI. The CDR3 runs to 15 residues. DNA of the CDR3: TGTGCCAGCAGTTACTGGGACAGGGTTAACTATGGCTACACCTTC. As protein: CASSYWDRVNYGYTF.

V usage is TRBV19 and J usage is TRBJ2-3; D is perhaps TRBD1 (6 bases). The ends were cut back, 7 bases at V and 6 bases at J, with 14 bases in the middle. Per germline, CDR1 LNHDA and CDR2 SQIVND (reference sequence). The CDR3 extends over 13 amino acids. The CDR3 loop is CASKDRATDTQYF. CDR3 DNA: TGTGCCAGTAAGGACAGAGCTACCGATACGCAGTATTTT.

The chain employs TRBV2 and TRBJ2-6; 8 bases match TRBD1. The J segment lost 3 bases and the V segment lost 7 bases, leaving 2 bases of the junction unmatched. This CDR3 is built from 14 residues. Germline V gene data show CDR1 as SNHLY and CDR2 as FYNNEI. The CDR3 spells CASTGGGGANVLTF. DNA for the CDR3: TGTGCCAGCACAGGGGGCGGTGGGGCCAACGTCCTGACTTTC.

This chain links TRBV7-9 with TRBJ2-7; D may be TRBD2 (6 bases). This CDR3 region has 15 residues. Trimming left V 1 base short and J 2 bases short, with 12 bases between. CDR1 is SEHNR and CDR2 is FQNEAQ in the germline V gene (reference sequence). The CDR3 DNA sequence: TGTGCCAGCAGCTTAGATGGCGGGATTACCTACGAGCAGTACTTC. Residues: CASSLDGGITYEQYF.

The chain carries TRBV6-5 and TRBJ1-4; D is uncertain. The CDR3 is 14 amino acids. V was trimmed by 4 bases and J by 3 bases, leaving 9 bases between them. CDR1 is MNHEY, CDR2 SVGAGI, per germline. The CDR3 protein is CASSLGRPNEKLFF. The CDR3 DNA reads TGTGCCAGCAGTTTAGGTCGGCCTAATGAAAAACTGTTTTTT.

The rearrangement uses TRBV4-2 and TRBJ2-6; 7 bases agree with TRBD1. Unmatched junction bases numbered 4, after V lost 1 base and J lost 1 base. The CDR3 is 17 residues long. The germline V gene encodes CDR1 LGHNA and CDR2 YNFKEQ. Written as DNA, the CDR3 is TGTGCCAGCAGCCAAGTAGGGGGCGGGTCTGGGGCCAACGTCCTGACTTTC. Its translation is CASSQVGGGSGANVLTF.

V usage is TRBV3-1 (or the pseudogene TRBV3-2) and J usage is TRBJ1-4, with TRBD1 identical over 9 bases. V was clipped by 1 base and J by 5 bases; unmatched bases: 2. The V gene's germline CDR1 is LGHDT and CDR2 YNNKEL (reference sequence). There are 15 residues in the CDR3. The CDR3 region is CASSQVGTGNEKLFF. CDR3 bases: TGTGCCAGCAGCCAAGTTGGGACAGGGAATGAAAAACTGTTTTTT.

This clone was counted once. V gene TRBV27 combines with J gene TRBJ2-7; 7 bases are shared with TRBD1. The CDR3 loop spans 12 amino acids. J was trimmed by 7 bases and V by 5 bases; bases with no gene match: 5. In germline, CDR1 is MNHEY, CDR2 SMNVEV (reference sequence). The chain's CDR3 is CASSLGGGEQYF. The CDR3 coding sequence is TGTGCCAGCAGTCTAGGGGGCGGGGAGCAGTACTTC.

The chain uses TRBV28 and TRBJ2-2, with D tentatively TRBD1 or TRBD2 (5 bases each). V was shortened by 3 bases and J by 4 bases, with 15 bases between the two germline ends. Germline-derived CDR1 and CDR2 are MDHEN and SYDVKM. The CDR3 covers 16 residues. The CDR3, as DNA: TGTGCCAGCAGTTTCTTCAGGGTTGGGGGCACCGGGGAGCTGTTTTTT. Encoded protein: CASSFFRVGGTGELFF. Together with reference TRBV28 and TRBJ2-2, the CDR3 gives the full variable domain: DVKVTQSSRYLVKRTGEKVFLECVQDMDHENMFWYRQDPGLGLRLIYFSYDVKMKEKGDIPEGYSVSREKKERFSLILESASTNQTSMYLCASSFFRVGGTGELFFGEGSRLTVL.

This clone was picked up one time. V is TRBV27 and J is TRBJ2-1; TRBD2 aligns across 10 bases. Germline assignment: CDR1 MNHEY and CDR2 SMNVEV (reference sequence). The ends lost 1 base at V and 1 base at J; junction bases unmatched: 10. The CDR3 totals 19 residues. The CDR3 protein is CASSLFGASGGRSYNEQFF. In DNA, the CDR3 is TGTGCCAGCAGTTTATTTGGTGCTAGCGGGGGTAGATCCTACAATGAGCAGTTCTTC.

This sequence joins TRBV9 and TRBJ1-1, with a possible D match to TRBD1 (5 bases). V lost 6 bases, J lost 1 base, and 13 bases lay in between. The CDR3 consists of 14 residues. The V gene's germline CDR1 is SGDLS and CDR2 YYNGEE. The CDR3 spells CASNDRDRNTEAFF. The DNA for the CDR3 is TGTGCCAGCAACGATAGAGACAGGAACACTGAAGCTTTCTTT. Looking up the rest from reference TRBV9 and TRBJ1-1 gives the full variable domain: DSGVTQTPKHLITATGQRVTLRCSPRSGDLSVYWYQQSLDQGLQFLIQYYNGEERAKGNILERFSAQQFPDLHSELNLSSLELGDSALYFCASNDRDRNTEAFFGQGTRLTVV.

V gene TRBV30 combines with J gene TRBJ2-7; the D gene is possibly TRBD2 (6 bases). Germline CDR1 is GTSNPN and CDR2 is SVGIG (reference sequence). The CDR3 totals 10 residues. As DNA, the CDR3 is TGTGCGACCGGAGGGGACGAGCAGTACTTC. Translated, it gives CATGGDEQYF. The complete variable domain, with remaining parts taken from reference TRBV30 and TRBJ2-7, reads SQTIHQWPATLVQPVGSPLSLECTVEGTSNPNLYWYRQAAGRGLQLLFYSVGIGQISSEVPQNLSASRPQDRQFILSSKKLLLSDSGFYLCATGGDEQYFGPGTRLTVT.

The genes are TRBV27 and TRBJ1-5; TRBD1 might be the D (6 bases). The CDR3 has 14 amino acids. V lost 6 bases, J lost 7 bases, and 16 bases lay in between. The germline gives CDR1 MNHEY, CDR2 SMNVEV (reference sequence). CDR3: CASRTQGSAQPQHF. As DNA, the CDR3 is TGTGCCAGCAGAACACAGGGAAGTGCACAGCCCCAGCATTTT.

This rearrangement joins TRBV5-1 to TRBJ2-1; either TRBD1 or TRBD2 may fit D (5 bases each). CDR1 is SGHRS and CDR2 is YFSETQ in the germline V gene. This CDR3 has 17 residues. V lost 4 bases, J lost 3 bases, and 20 bases lay in between. CDR3 in amino acids: CASSPGPSLEIYNEQFF. CDR3 coding DNA: TGCGCCAGCAGCCCGGGACCGAGTCTTGAAATCTACAATGAGCAGTTCTTC.

The chain carries TRBV6-5 and TRBJ2-7; D possibly corresponds to TRBD1 (6 bases). Per the germline V gene, CDR1 is MNHEY and CDR2 is SVGAGI. V was clipped by 5 bases and J by 4 bases, with 12 bases between them. The CDR3 loop spans 13 amino acids. The CDR3 DNA reads TGTGCCAGCAGTCGGGACAATACTTACGAGCAGTACTTC. Translated: CASSRDNTYEQYF.

The V call is TRBV10-2, the J call TRBJ1-1, with a weak D call TRBD1 (5 bases). The CDR3 runs to 12 residues. With 3 bases removed from V and 9 bases from J, the gap between germline ends came to 11 bases. Germline V CDR1 and CDR2: WSHSY, SAAADI. CDR3 coding DNA: TGCGCCAGCAGTGATGACAGCTCACAAGCTTTCTTT. It translates to CASSDDSSQAFF.

The V gene is TRBV6-1, the J gene TRBJ2-1, with 8 nucleotides matching TRBD1. From germline, CDR1 is MNHNS and CDR2 SASEGT. The CDR3 consists of 13 residues. V lost 2 bases, J lost 12 bases, and 6 bases stayed unmatched. The CDR3 sequence is CASSEPGQGWQFF. CDR3 in DNA: TGTGCCAGCAGTGAACCCGGACAGGGTTGGCAGTTCTTC.

The V gene is TRBV19, the J gene TRBJ1-4; 8 bases fit TRBD1. V lost 4 bases to trimming and J lost 8 bases; unmatched junction nucleotides: 3. CDR1 is LNHDA, CDR2 SQIVND, per germline (reference sequence). The CDR3 runs to 13 residues. Here the CDR3 DNA reads TGTGCCAGTAGTACCAGGGGGCGAGAAAAACTGTTTTTT. Its translation is CASSTRGREKLFF. The full variable domain, completed using reference TRBV19 and TRBJ1-4, is DGGITQSPKYLFRKEGQNVTLSCEQNLNHDAMYWYRQDPGQGLRLIYYSQIVNDFQKGDIAEGYSVSREKKESFPLTVTSAQKNPTAFYLCASSTRGREKLFFGSGTQLSVL.

This clone has only one observation. CDR3 region: CASSLDYLLLGNEQFF. The DNA of the CDR3 is TGCGCCAGCAGCTTGGACTACCTTCTACTTGGCAATGAGCAGTTCTTC. This rearrangement joins TRBV5-1 to TRBJ2-1; D gene ambiguous. Germline CDR1 is SGHRS and CDR2 is YFSETQ. The CDR3 covers 16 residues. Trimming left V 0 bases short and J 6 bases short, with 16 bases between.

CDR3 residues: CASSAAPDTEAFF. The DNA for the CDR3 is TGTGCCAGCAGCGCCGCCCCTGACACTGAAGCTTTCTTT. V usage is TRBV5-4 and J usage is TRBJ1-1; D unclear. The CDR3 loop spans 13 amino acids. Germline CDR1 reads SGHNT; CDR2 reads YYREEE (reference sequence). Trimming pared 4 bases from V and 3 bases from J, leaving 10 bases between.

The rearrangement links TRBV11-2 to TRBJ2-7; 10 bases are a match to TRBD2. The trim removed 5 bases at V and 6 bases at J, leaving 7 bases unmatched. The germline CDR1 and CDR2 sequences are SGHAT and FQNNGV. CDR3 length: 14 residues. The CDR3 bases are TGTGCCAGCAGCCCTAGCGGGAGTGAGGGCGAGCAGTACTTC. Translating gives CASSPSGSEGEQYF. The complete variable domain, with remaining parts taken from reference TRBV11-2 and TRBJ2-7, reads EAGVAQSPRYKIIEKRQSVAFWCNPISGHATLYWYQQILGQGPKLLIQFQNNGVVDDSQLPKDRFSAERLKGVDSTLKIQPAKLEDSAVYLCASSPSGSEGEQYFGPGTRLTVT.